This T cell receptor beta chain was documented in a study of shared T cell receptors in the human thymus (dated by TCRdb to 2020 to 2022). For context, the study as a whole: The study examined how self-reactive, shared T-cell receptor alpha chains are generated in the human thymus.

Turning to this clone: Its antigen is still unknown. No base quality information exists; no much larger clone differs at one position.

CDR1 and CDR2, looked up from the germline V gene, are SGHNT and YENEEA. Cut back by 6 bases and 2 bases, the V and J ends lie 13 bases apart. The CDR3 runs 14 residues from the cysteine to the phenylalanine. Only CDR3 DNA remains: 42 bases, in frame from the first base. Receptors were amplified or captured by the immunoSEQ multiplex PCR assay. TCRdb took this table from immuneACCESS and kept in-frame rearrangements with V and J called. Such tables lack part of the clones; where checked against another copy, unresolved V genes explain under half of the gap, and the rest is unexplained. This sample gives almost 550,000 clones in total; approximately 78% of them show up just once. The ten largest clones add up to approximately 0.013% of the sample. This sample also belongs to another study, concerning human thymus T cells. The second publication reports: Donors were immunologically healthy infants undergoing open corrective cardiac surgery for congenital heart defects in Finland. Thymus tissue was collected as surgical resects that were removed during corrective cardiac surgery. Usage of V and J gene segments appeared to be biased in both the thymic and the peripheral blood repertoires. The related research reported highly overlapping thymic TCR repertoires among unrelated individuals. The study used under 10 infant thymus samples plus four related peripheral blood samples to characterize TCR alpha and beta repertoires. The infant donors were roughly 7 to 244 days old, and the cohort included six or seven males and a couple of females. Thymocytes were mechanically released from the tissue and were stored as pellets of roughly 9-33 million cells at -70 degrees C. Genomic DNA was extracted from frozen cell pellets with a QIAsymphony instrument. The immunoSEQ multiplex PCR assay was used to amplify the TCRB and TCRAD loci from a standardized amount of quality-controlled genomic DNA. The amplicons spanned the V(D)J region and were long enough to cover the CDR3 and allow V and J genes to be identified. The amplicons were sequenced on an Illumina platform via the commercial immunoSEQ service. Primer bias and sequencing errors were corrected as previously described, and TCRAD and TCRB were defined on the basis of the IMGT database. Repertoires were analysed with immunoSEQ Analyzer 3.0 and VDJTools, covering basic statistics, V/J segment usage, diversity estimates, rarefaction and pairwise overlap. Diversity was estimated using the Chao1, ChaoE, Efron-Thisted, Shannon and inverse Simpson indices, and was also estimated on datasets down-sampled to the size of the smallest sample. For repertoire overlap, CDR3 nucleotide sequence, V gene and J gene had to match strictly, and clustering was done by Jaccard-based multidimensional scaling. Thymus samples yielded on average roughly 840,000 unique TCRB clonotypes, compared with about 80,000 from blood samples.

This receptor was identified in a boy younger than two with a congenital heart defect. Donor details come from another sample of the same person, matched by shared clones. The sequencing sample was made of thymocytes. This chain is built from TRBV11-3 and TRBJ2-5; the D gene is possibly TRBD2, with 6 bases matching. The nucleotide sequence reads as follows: TGTGCCAGCAGGCGGAGGGCACGGCAAGAGACCCAGTACTTC. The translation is CASRRRARQETQYF.